The rows below give T cell receptor beta chains drawn from one sample of a study of T cells in Graves' hyperthyroidism and ophthalmopathy. Each CDR3 protein gets one entry after TCRdb re-called the multiplex PCR reads with MiXCR. The sample shows some 270,000 distinct CDR3 sequences, 13% of them seen only once. The sequenced material came from blood. The receptors were sampled from a woman aged 25 to 39 with Graves' hyperthyroidism that later progressed to Graves' ophthalmopathy. CDR3s include the opening cysteine and the closing phenylalanine or tryptophan. D genes are given only for firm matches. Clone sizes are given selectively: once, few, many, or a class where the clone is expanded.

J gene | D gene | clone size | V gene | CDR3 DNA | CDR3 protein
TRBJ2-5 | TRBD1 | NA | TRBV19 | TGTGCCACACGCAGGGGGCCCCAAGAGACCCAGTACTTC | CATRRGPQETQYF
TRBJ1-6 | NA | many | TRBV18 | TGTGCCAGCTCACCTCCTCGGCAAAATTCACCCCTCCACTTT | CASSPPRQNSPLHF
TRBJ2-7 | NA | many | TRBV5-1 | TGCGCCAGCAGTCGGGGGCCCTCCTACGAGCAGTACTTC | CASSRGPSYEQYF
TRBJ1-2 | NA | NA | TRBV4-2 | TGTGCCAGCAGCCAAGGGGACGGCCCGACAGCTACTAACTATGGCTACACCTTC | CASSQGDGPTATNYGYTF
TRBJ2-1 | NA | few | TRBV20-1 | TGCAGTGTCCGAGGGGGGGTGAGCTCCTACAATGAGCAGTTCTTC | CSVRGGVSSYNEQFF
TRBJ2-7 | NA | many | TRBV5-1 | TGCGCCAGCAGCACAGAAAGTTACGAGCAGTACTTC | CASSTESYEQYF
TRBJ2-1 | TRBD1 | many | TRBV4-3 | TGCGCCAGCAGAAAGGGGGCAATCCTCGGTGAGCAGTTCTTC | CASRKGAILGEQFF
TRBJ2-1 | TRBD2 | many | TRBV7-3 | TGTGCCAGCAGCTCCCGTGGGACTAGCGGCCACAATGAGCAGTTCTTC | CASSSRGTSGHNEQFF
TRBJ2-1 | TRBD2 | many | TRBV12-3/TRBV12-4 | TGTGCCAGCAGTTTTAGCGGGAGGGGTGAGCAGTTCTTC | CASSFSGRGEQFF
TRBJ2-3 | NA | many | TRBV18 | TGTGCCAGCTCACCCCGGGAGCAAGGAGATACGCAGTATTTT | CASSPREQGDTQYF
TRBJ2-1 | TRBD1 | many | TRBV29-1 | TGCAGCGGAATGACAGGGTTGGTTAGTGATGAGCAGTTCTTC | CSGMTGLVSDEQFF
TRBJ1-5 | TRBD1 | NA | TRBV4-2 | TGTGCCAGCAGCCAAGCCGGGACAGGGGTTCAGCCCCAGCATTTT | CASSQAGTGVQPQHF
TRBJ1-6 | TRBD1 | NA | TRBV7-9 | TGTGCCAGCAGCTTCGGACAGGGGAATAATTCACCCCTCCACTTT | CASSFGQGNNSPLHF
TRBJ2-3 | NA | many | TRBV7-9 | TGTGCCAGCAGCTTAGTGTCGGCAGATACGCAGTATTTT | CASSLVSADTQYF
TRBJ2-1 | TRBD2 | many | TRBV3-1 | TGTGCCAGCAGCCAAGATGTGGCGGGACTATACAATGAGCAGTTCTTC | CASSQDVAGLYNEQFF
TRBJ2-3 | TRBD2 | once | TRBV4-3 | TGCGCCAGCAGCCAAGGAGCTAGCGGGCTCACAGATACGCAGTATTTT | CASSQGASGLTDTQYF
TRBJ2-5 | NA | few | TRBV10-3 | TGTGCCATCAGTGAAAGAGAGACCCAGTACTTC | CAISERETQYF
TRBJ1-2 | NA | many | TRBV3-1 | TGTGCCAGCAGCCAAGGTACTTCCCTCGGGGGCTACACCTTC | CASSQGTSLGGYTF
TRBJ1-1 | NA | NA | TRBV18 | TGTGCCAGCTCGGGGGGACGGAACACTGAAGCTTTCTTT | CASSGGRNTEAFF
TRBJ2-3 | TRBD2 | many | TRBV7-3 | TGTGCCAGCAGCTTAACCGGACTAGACACAGATACGCAGTATTTT | CASSLTGLDTDTQYF
TRBJ1-5 | NA | many | TRBV28 | TGTGCCAGCAGTCCCGTTACTGGCAATCAGCCCCAGCATTTT | CASSPVTGNQPQHF
TRBJ2-2 | NA | few | TRBV27 | TGTGCCAGCAGTTTACGAACCCGGGAGCTGTTTTTT | CASSLRTRELFF
TRBJ1-5 | TRBD1 | many | TRBV12-3/TRBV12-4 | TGTGCCAGCAGTCCCGGTGGAGGGGGCGGCAATCAGCCCCAGCATTTT | CASSPGGGGGNQPQHF
TRBJ2-1 | TRBD1 | many | TRBV18 | TGTGCCAGCTCCGACCAGGGGGCGCATGGTGAGCAGTTCTTC | CASSDQGAHGEQFF
TRBJ2-2 | TRBD2 | NA | TRBV9 | TGTGCCAGCAGCCGTACTAGCGGGAGGGCGAACACCGGGGAGCTGTTTTTT | CASSRTSGRANTGELFF
TRBJ1-1 | NA | many | TRBV20-1 | TGCAGTGCTAGAGTCCTGGTGACATCGAACACTGAAGCTTTCTTT | CSARVLVTSNTEAFF
TRBJ2-5 | NA | many | TRBV3-1 | TGTGCCAGCAGCCAAGAGAGATGGTTGACCCAGTACTTC | CASSQERWLTQYF
TRBJ2-2 | TRBD1 | many | TRBV28 | TGTGCCAGCAGACGCCGGGACAGGGTTTCTGGGACCGGGGAGCTGTTTTTT | CASRRRDRVSGTGELFF
TRBJ2-7 | NA | many | TRBV27 | TGTGCCAGCAGTTTATCGTGGGGGCCGACCTACGAGCAGTACTTC | CASSLSWGPTYEQYF
TRBJ2-7 | NA | many | TRBV6-2/TRBV6-3 | TGTGCCAGCAGTCGGACGTTAACAGGGACCGAGCAGTACTTC | CASSRTLTGTEQYF
TRBJ1-2 | TRBD1 | many | TRBV29-1 | TGCAGCGTCCTTGGGGGGACAGGCGTACGGTATGGCTACACCTTC | CSVLGGTGVRYGYTF
TRBJ2-5 | NA | many | TRBV28 | TGTGCCAGCAGTCCCCAGGTGGAGACCCAGTACTTC | CASSPQVETQYF
TRBJ1-4 | NA | few | TRBV5-1 | TGCGCCAGCAGCTTGGTAGCAGTCGGGGTTAATGAAAAACTGTTTTTT | CASSLVAVGVNEKLFF
TRBJ2-7 | NA | many | TRBV20-1 | TGCAGTGCTAGGACCCGGGGAAGCTCCTACGAGCAGTACTTC | CSARTRGSSYEQYF
TRBJ1-3 | NA | many | TRBV7-8 | TGTGCCAGCAGCTTAGGAGGGGTTGGAAACACCATATATTTT | CASSLGGVGNTIYF
TRBJ2-5 | NA | many | TRBV29-1 | TGCAGCGTTGAAGATGGGCGGGAAGAGATAGAGACCCAGTACTTC | CSVEDGREEIETQYF
TRBJ1-1 | NA | few | TRBV19 | TGTGCCAGTAGTCTGTCGGGTGAAGCTTTCTTT | CASSLSGEAFF
TRBJ2-6 | TRBD1 | few | TRBV10-3 | TGTGCCATCAGGGCGGACAGGGTAACTGGGGCCAACGTCCTGACTTTC | CAIRADRVTGANVLTF
TRBJ2-3 | TRBD2 | many | TRBV20-1 | TGCAGTGCTAGAAGGCTAGCGGCTAGCACAGATACGCAGTATTTT | CSARRLAASTDTQYF
TRBJ2-7 | NA | few | TRBV2 | TGTGCCAGCACCGGACAGCGTATCGACGAGCAGTACTTC | CASTGQRIDEQYF